This TCR beta chain was identified during a study of CD8+CD57+ T cells in acquired aplastic anemia. Looking at the study overall: Mean DNA quantity obtained from sorted CD4+ and CD8+ cells was 3 to 3.5 ug. Roughly 10.8 million reads were obtained on average for healthy donor CD4+ cells.

Genomic DNA, serving as template, underwent TCR beta VDJ and CDR3 profiling. One entry per CDR3 protein results from TCRdb running MiXCR on the reads. Seen here are fewer than 150,000 distinct CDR3 sequences, about half observed once, and the top ten hold roughly 2.5%. Study findings and constraints: Patients versus controls showed no significant CD8+ Simpson's diversity difference. Almost 30 shared CD8+ CDR3s appeared highly expressed within patients' immunodominant clones.

Comments on this clonotype: The antigen remains undetermined.

Sequencing was done on a sample of sorted CD4+, CD8+, or CD8+CD57+ T cells (not recorded which) from PBMCs. The receptor comes from a human donor in good health, serving as a control.

CDR3 nucleotide sequence: TGTGCCAGCAGCTATTCGACAGGACAAGAGACCCAGTACTTC. Protein product: CASSYSTGQETQYF. The V call is TRBV7-7, the J call TRBJ2-5, with a tentative D call TRBD1 (6 bases). CDR3 size: 14 residues. CDR1 is SSHAT and CDR2 is FNYEAQ in the germline V gene (reference sequence). The V and J ends lost 4 bases and 2 bases respectively, with 11 bases between them.